This note documents a single TCR beta chain sequence. Per the study methods: Estimation of nucleated cell counts was performed using reference gene primer amplification. Generated by immunoSEQ multiplex PCR, the TCRdb table keeps only in-frame clones and is missing some. That table is the source of V, J and clone size, and D and trimming were worked out from the DNA. This table holds 140,000 to 150,000 clones, 75% to 90% found once. The record originates from a study of blood T cell repertoires in COVID-19. Looking at the study overall: The origin of the acute and convalescent COVID-19 samples was the United States, Italy and Spain. PBMCs, B-cell-depleted T cells, or T cells were the source of the cDNA or gDNA that made up the material.

The participants were between roughly 18 and 89 years old and came from some 23 US areas. The receptor was derived from a woman aged 40 to 50 who had been exposed to COVID-19. The sequenced sample consisted of PBMCs or T cells enriched from blood (not recorded which).

The CDR3 coding sequence is TGTGCCAGCAGCCCCTTAGGGAGGGAAGATAACTATGGCTACACCTTC. Amino acid sequence: CASSPLGREDNYGYTF. This chain uses TRBV7-6 with TRBJ1-2; D call uncertain. This CDR3 has 16 amino acids. CDR1 SGHVS and CDR2 FNYEAQ come from the germline V gene. V dropped 5 bases and J dropped 1 base, with 17 bases sitting between them.